Listed here are 27 T cell receptor beta chains from one sample, sequenced in a study of Graves' ophthalmopathy and Graves' hyperthyroidism (dated by TCRdb to the late 2010s). Sequenced using an Illumina HiSeq 2000. TCR beta CDR3 regions were amplified from RNA transcripts for repertoire sequencing. HTBI primers and the Qiagen OneStep RT-PCR kit were used in a first-round RT-PCR, which was followed by a second-round multiplex PCR, size selection and purification. TCRdb applied fastp at Q25 and MiXCR to the public reads, then kept only in-frame beta chains. A single entry per CDR3 protein holds the most common genes and DNA from its merged rows. Recorded for this sample are some 350,000 distinct CDR3 sequences; about a sixth of them occurred a single time. The ten largest account for 2.4% of the sample. Sequencing used peripheral blood. These receptor sequences come from an adult woman with stable Graves' hyperthyroidism.

This clonotype was detected ten times or more. The chain recombines TRBV10-3 with TRBJ2-7; TRBD2 aligns across 11 bases. V lost 6 bases, J lost 4 bases, and 8 bases stayed unmatched. CDR1 and CDR2 (germline): ENHRY, SYGVKD. The CDR3 is made up of 15 amino acids. Written as DNA, the CDR3 is TGTGCCATCAGCCCTAGCGGGAGGTTTACATACGAGCAGTACTTC. It encodes CAISPSGRFTYEQYF.

There are many counts of this clonotype. This chain connects TRBV6-6 to TRBJ1-2; TRBD1 matches 7 bases. V was clipped by 6 bases and J by 1 base; unmatched bases: 8. Germline assignment: CDR1 MNHNY and CDR2 SVGAGI (reference sequence). There are 15 residues in the CDR3. The CDR3 DNA reads TGTGCCAGCAGAAACTGGGACAGTTTTAACTATGGCTACACCTTC. Encoded protein: CASRNWDSFNYGYTF.

This clonotype appeared many times. The CDR3 DNA is TGCGCCAGCAGCTCGTGGGGAGGGAAGGACACTGAAGCTTTCTTT. The encoded protein is CASSSWGGKDTEAFF. The chain employs TRBV5-1 and TRBJ1-1; the D is unclear. Trimming stripped 3 bases from V and 3 bases from J, with 15 bases between. The CDR3 is 15 residues long. Per germline, CDR1 SGHRS and CDR2 YFSETQ.

The V and J genes are TRBV5-1 and TRBJ2-4, with 7 bases aligning to TRBD2. The CDR3 length is 14 residues. V gave up 7 bases and J gave up 7 bases; unmatched junction bases: 11. The germline V gene encodes CDR1 SGHRS and CDR2 YFSETQ. In DNA, the CDR3 is TGCGCCAGCTCACAAGGGAGGGGCGAGAACATTCAGTACTTC. It specifies CASSQGRGENIQYF. The full variable domain, completed using reference TRBV5-1 and TRBJ2-4, is KAGVTQTPRYLIKTRGQQVTLSCSPISGHRSVSWYQQTPGQGLQFLFEYFSETQRNKGNFPGRFSGRQFSNSRSEMNVSTLELGDSALYLCASSQGRGENIQYFGAGTRLSVL.

This clonotype was seen ten or more times. The chain couples TRBV6-5 to TRBJ2-7; TRBD1 matches at 9 bases. The germline V gene encodes CDR1 MNHEY and CDR2 SVGAGI. The CDR3 loop spans 14 amino acids. With 2 bases clipped from V and 5 bases from J, the junction kept 4 bases outside the gene matches. CDR3 residues: CASSYRDRVHEQYF. The CDR3 region has the DNA TGTGCCAGCAGTTACCGGGACAGGGTCCACGAGCAGTACTTC.

This clonotype occurred a few times. V gene TRBV4-1 combines with J gene TRBJ1-1; unclear D gene. The CDR3 covers 12 residues. V lost 1 base to trimming and J lost 11 bases, with 11 bases between them. Per the germline V gene, CDR1 is MGHRA and CDR2 is YSYEKL. CDR3 in amino acids: CASSQAPGWAFF. Here the CDR3 DNA reads TGCGCCAGCAGCCAAGCGCCGGGGTGGGCTTTCTTT.

This clonotype came up many times. The V and J genes are TRBV19 and TRBJ1-1; D remains unclear. V was trimmed by 3 bases and J by 4 bases, leaving 15 bases between them. Germline V gives CDR1 LNHDA, CDR2 SQIVND (reference sequence). CDR3 size: 15 residues. The CDR3 bases are TGTGCCAGTAGTATCGTAATCTCCATCGGCACTGAAGCTTTCTTT. Amino acid sequence: CASSIVISIGTEAFF. The variable domain in full, with the rest retrieved from reference TRBV19 and TRBJ1-1, is DGGITQSPKYLFRKEGQNVTLSCEQNLNHDAMYWYRQDPGQGLRLIYYSQIVNDFQKGDIAEGYSVSREKKESFPLTVTSAQKNPTAFYLCASSIVISIGTEAFFGQGTRLTVV.

In its sample, this clonotype was seen many times. This sequence joins TRBV2 and TRBJ2-5, with 9 positions matching TRBD1. The CDR3 sequence is 15 residues long. Germline loops: CDR1 SNHLY, CDR2 FYNNEI. V lost 8 bases and J lost 7; bases outside the gene matches: 14. The CDR3 DNA sequence: TGTGCCAGCCAAGTCCGGGACAGGGTGATGGGGACCCAGTACTTC. It is translated as CASQVRDRVMGTQYF.

The V gene is TRBV2, the J gene TRBJ1-5; tentatively, D is TRBD1 (5 bases). CDR3 length: 13 residues. V dropped 4 bases and J dropped 3 bases, with 7 bases sitting between them. Germline values: CDR1 SNHLY, CDR2 FYNNEI. CDR3 sequence: CASSAGYNQPQHF. The DNA of the CDR3 is TGTGCCAGCAGTGCAGGGTACAATCAGCCCCAGCATTTT.

This clonotype was observed at least ten times. The chain combines TRBV12-5 with TRBJ2-3, with TRBD1 matching 7 bases. V shed 4 bases and J 5 bases; nucleotides not matched to a gene: 9. Germline CDR1 LGHNT, CDR2 FRNRAP. This CDR3 region has 15 residues. CDR3 nucleotide sequence: TGTGCTAGTGGTTCCACAGGGGCGCGAGGAGATACGCAGTATTTT. The encoded protein is CASGSTGARGDTQYF.

This clonotype was detected only a few times. The V and J genes are TRBV2 and TRBJ2-7; D assignment may be TRBD1 or TRBD2 (6 bases each). Trimming left V 7 bases short and J 4 bases short, with 20 bases between. The length of the CDR3 is 15 residues. Germline lookup yields CDR1 SNHLY and CDR2 FYNNEI. The CDR3 DNA follows: TGTGCCAGCACCGATACCCGGGGGCTTGTGTACGAGCAGTACTTC. It encodes CASTDTRGLVYEQYF.

This clonotype has a handful of counts. A read error is possible here, since a much larger clone lies one base away. This rearrangement joins TRBV24-1 to TRBJ2-4; D may be TRBD1 (6 bases). This CDR3 is 13 amino acids long. CDR1 and CDR2 from the germline V gene are KGHDR and SFDVKD. The CDR3 bases are TGTGCCACCAGTGAACGGGACAAAAACATTAAGTACTTC. Protein: CATSERDKNIKYF.

This clonotype was recorded many times. The rearrangement uses TRBV6-1 and TRBJ1-5; D uncertain. CDR3 size: 13 residues. The germline V and J ends were trimmed by 8 bases and 5 bases, with 13 bases remaining between them. Per germline, CDR1 MNHNS and CDR2 SASEGT. In DNA, the CDR3 is TGTGCCAGCGCCGTATGGACGGATCAGCCCCAGCATTTT. This gives the protein CASAVWTDQPQHF.

The J gene is TRBJ2-3, the V gene TRBV12-3 or TRBV12-4; 8 bases align to TRBD1. This CDR3 has 15 amino acids. Trimming at V came to 5 bases and at J to 1 base, leaving 5 bases not matched to a gene. The CDR3: CASSHRQGRTDTQYF. The CDR3 nucleotides read TGTGCCAGCAGTCATCGACAGGGGCGCACAGATACGCAGTATTTT.

This clonotype has just a few counts. The chain carries TRBV5-1 and TRBJ1-6, with a weak D call TRBD1 (5 bases). The ends were cut back, 4 bases at V and 7 bases at J, with 18 bases in the middle. Looked up from germline, CDR1 is SGHRS and CDR2 is YFSETQ. CDR3 size: 16 residues. The CDR3 here is CASSPSGTELNSPLHF. DNA for the CDR3: TGCGCCAGCAGCCCATCCGGGACGGAGCTAAATTCACCCCTCCACTTT.

This clonotype was seen many times. The chain couples TRBV3-1 to TRBJ1-6, with D unclear. Between the trimmed V and J ends, which lost 2 bases and 3 bases, there was a span of 14 bases. The germline CDR1 and CDR2 sequences are LGHDT and YNNKEL (reference sequence). This CDR3 is 17 amino acids long. The CDR3 sequence: CASSQQESSLYNSPLHF. The CDR3 DNA follows: TGTGCCAGCAGCCAACAGGAGTCCAGCCTCTATAATTCACCCCTCCACTTT.

The chain is built from TRBV6-1 and TRBJ2-7; unclear D gene. Trimming took off 3 bases at V and 2 bases at J, with 17 bases between the two ends. Germline CDR1 and CDR2: MNHNS and SASEGT. The CDR3 consists of 16 residues. This CDR3 reads CASSDMGLRIAYEQYF. CDR3 bases: TGTGCCAGCAGTGACATGGGTCTCCGGATAGCCTACGAGCAGTACTTC.

This clonotype was detected ten times or more. This chain links TRBV6-6 with TRBJ1-5; 8 nucleotides align to TRBD1. V shed 8 bases, J shed 1 base, and the junction held 10 bases outside the gene matches. This CDR3 is 16 amino acids long. Germline CDR1 and CDR2: MNHNY and SVGAGI (reference sequence). This chain's CDR3 is CASDRQGIRSNQPQHF. The CDR3, as DNA: TGTGCCAGCGATAGACAGGGGATTAGGAGCAATCAGCCCCAGCATTTT.

There are many counts of this clonotype. The chain is built from TRBV12-3 or TRBV12-4 and TRBJ2-7; maybe TRBD1 (6 bases). V dropped 8 bases and J dropped 5 bases, with 25 bases sitting between them. The CDR3 is 16 residues long. The CDR3 coding sequence is TGTGCCAGCCAGGGATTAGACCTAGGGGGTTCCCACGAGCAGTACTTC. Encoded protein: CASQGLDLGGSHEQYF.

This clonotype showed up many times. The junction differs from germline at one of its ends, possibly a read error. The gene calls are TRBV7-9 and TRBJ2-5; maybe TRBD2 (5 bases). Per germline, CDR1 SEHNR and CDR2 FQNEAQ (reference sequence). This CDR3 comprises 12 residues. DNA of the CDR3: TGTGCCAGCGGCTTACGAGGGGAGACCCAGTACTTC. Its protein is CASGLRGETQYF.

This clonotype was seen a handful of times. The rearrangement links TRBV6-1 to TRBJ2-7; no clear D. V was cut by 5 bases and J by 0 bases, with 11 bases left in between. This CDR3 region has 14 residues. Germline V gene lookup returns CDR1 MNHNS and CDR2 SASEGT. The CDR3 loop is CASSKTHSSYEQYF. The CDR3 DNA is TGTGCCAGCAGTAAGACACACAGCTCCTACGAGCAGTACTTC.

Remarks on this clonotype: A read error may produce the germline difference seen at one junction end. The chain combines TRBV2 with TRBJ1-5; no firm D call. Germline V gene lookup returns CDR1 SNHLY and CDR2 FYNNEI. This CDR3 has 15 residues. The CDR3 sequence is CASSVRQEASQPQHF. CDR3 DNA sequence: TGTGCCAGCAGTGTAAGGCAGGAGGCATCTCAGCCTCAGCATTTT.

This clonotype was counted at least ten times. This chain links TRBV11-2 with TRBJ2-2; unclear D gene. CDR1 is SGHAT, CDR2 FQNNGV, per germline. Deletions cut 5 bases from V and 5 bases from J, with 6 bases between. CDR3 length: 12 amino acids. CDR3 residues: CASSSWTGELFF. In nucleotides, the CDR3 is TGTGCCAGCAGCAGTTGGACCGGGGAGCTGTTTTTT.

The chain uses TRBV10-3 and TRBJ1-3; D possibly corresponds to TRBD1 (6 bases). The CDR3 is 15 residues long. The V and J ends lost 6 bases and 0 bases respectively, with 12 bases between them. The germline gives CDR1 ENHRY, CDR2 SYGVKD. The DNA of the CDR3 is TGTGCCATCAGCCACGGACAGACCTCTGGAAACACCATATATTTT. Translation: CAISHGQTSGNTIYF.

The table lists this clonotype with many counts. V usage is TRBV19 and J usage is TRBJ2-3; D not certain. Trimming took off 8 bases at V and 2 bases at J, with 14 bases between the two ends. In germline, CDR1 is LNHDA, CDR2 SQIVND (reference sequence). The CDR3 runs 14 residues. CDR3 DNA sequence: TGTGCCAGTGCTTACGGAGCTAACACAGATACGCAGTATTTT. Amino acids: CASAYGANTDTQYF.

This chain uses TRBV7-9 with TRBJ2-2; D possibly corresponds to TRBD2 (5 bases). V was trimmed by 11 bases and J by 5 bases, leaving 9 bases between them. The V gene's germline CDR1 is SEHNR and CDR2 FQNEAQ (reference sequence). The CDR3 extends over 11 amino acids. This CDR3 reads CAWGVTGELFF. DNA for the CDR3: TGTGCCTGGGGAGTGACCGGGGAGCTGTTTTTT.

This clonotype was recorded at least ten times. The chain couples TRBV12-3 or TRBV12-4 to TRBJ1-2; 7 bases are shared with TRBD1. V was clipped by 4 bases and J by 2 bases; unmatched bases: 7. The CDR3 covers 15 residues. CDR3 loop: CASSWGRQGNYGYTF. The CDR3 DNA follows: TGTGCCAGCAGTTGGGGGAGACAGGGAAACTATGGCTACACCTTC.